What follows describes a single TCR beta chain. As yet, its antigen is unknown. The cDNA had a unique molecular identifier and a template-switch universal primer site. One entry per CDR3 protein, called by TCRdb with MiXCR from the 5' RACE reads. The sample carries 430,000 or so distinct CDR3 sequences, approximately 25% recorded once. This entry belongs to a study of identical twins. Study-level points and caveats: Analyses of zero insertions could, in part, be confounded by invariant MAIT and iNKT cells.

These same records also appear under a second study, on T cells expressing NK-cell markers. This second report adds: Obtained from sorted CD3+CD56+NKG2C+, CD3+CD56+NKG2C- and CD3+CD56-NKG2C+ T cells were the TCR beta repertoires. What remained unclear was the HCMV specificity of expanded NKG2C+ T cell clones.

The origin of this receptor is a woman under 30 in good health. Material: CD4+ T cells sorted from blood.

CDR3 sequence reads: CASSLQGPHGYTF. CDR3 DNA sequence: TGTGCCAGCAGCTTACAGGGGCCACATGGCTACACCTTC. The chain carries TRBV28 and TRBJ1-2; 7 bases are shared with TRBD1. Germline CDR1 and CDR2: MDHEN and SYDVKM. The CDR3 is 13 residues long. J lost 6 bases, V lost 6 bases, and 7 bases had no gene match.